This T cell receptor (beta chain) derives from a study of blood T cells in healthy people across ages. Total RNA extracted from each sample amounted to at least 5 micrograms. Overall study results and limits: Not knowing donor CMV status may have confounded expanded clonotype changes. Older age went with lower TCR beta diversity per million T cells, in a roughly linear way.

This clonotype has more than one count but fewer than ten. The antigen is undetermined. Trimming removed 1 base from V and 0 bases from J, with 8 bases in between. There are 15 residues in the CDR3. Germline assignment: CDR1 MGHDK and CDR2 SYGVNS. A second 7 to 11 cycle PCR used barcoded and J-beta primers. In TCRdb, the 5' RACE reads were re-called with MiXCR into one record per CDR3 protein. The sample shows over 950,000 distinct CDR3 sequences, 30% to 40% of them seen only once. Sequenced: blood. This clonotype originated in a man aged 18 to 35 in good health. The V call is TRBV25-1, the J call TRBJ2-3, with D unclear. In nucleotides, the CDR3 is TGTGCCAGCAGTGAATGGAGTAAAAGCACAGATACGCAGTATTTT. Amino acid sequence: CASSEWSKSTDTQYF.